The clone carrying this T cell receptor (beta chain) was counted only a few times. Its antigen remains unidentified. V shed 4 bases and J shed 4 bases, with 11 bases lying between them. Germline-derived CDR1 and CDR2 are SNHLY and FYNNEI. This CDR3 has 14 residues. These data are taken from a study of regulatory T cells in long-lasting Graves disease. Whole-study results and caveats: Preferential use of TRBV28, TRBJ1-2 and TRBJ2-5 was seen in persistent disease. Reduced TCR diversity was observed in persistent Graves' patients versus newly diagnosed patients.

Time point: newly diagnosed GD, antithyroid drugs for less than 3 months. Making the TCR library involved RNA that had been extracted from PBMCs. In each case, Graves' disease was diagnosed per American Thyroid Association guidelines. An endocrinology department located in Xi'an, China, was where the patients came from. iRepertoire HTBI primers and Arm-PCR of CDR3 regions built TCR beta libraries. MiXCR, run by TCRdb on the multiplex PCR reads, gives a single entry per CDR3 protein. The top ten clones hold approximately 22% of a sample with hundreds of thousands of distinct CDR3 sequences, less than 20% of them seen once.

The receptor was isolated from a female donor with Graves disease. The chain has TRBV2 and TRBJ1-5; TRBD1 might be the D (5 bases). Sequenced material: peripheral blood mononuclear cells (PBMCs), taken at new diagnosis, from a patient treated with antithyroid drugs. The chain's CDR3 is CASSVHQGNQPQHF. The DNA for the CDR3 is TGTGCCAGCAGTGTACATCAGGGAAATCAGCCCCAGCATTTT.